The sequence of this T cell receptor beta chain was determined in a study of control samples from healthy donors and cancer patients. Clones were sequenced by immunoSEQ multiplex PCR, and TCRdb holds only the in-frame ones, with some missing. The table lists about 68,000 clones, 83% of them singletons. The CDR3 has 13 amino acids. The V end was cut by 1 base, the J end by 5 bases, with 8 bases between. In germline, CDR1 is SGHDN, CDR2 FVKESK. The chain is built from TRBV14 and TRBJ1-2; D is uncertain. Sequenced: blood. This TCR was sampled from a man aged 55 to 70 in good health. CDR3 DNA sequence: TGTGCCAGCAGCCAAGTATCTCTGTATGGCTACACCTTC. This translates into CASSQVSLYGYTF.